This T cell receptor (beta chain) was sequenced for a study of T cells after posttransplantation cyclophosphamide. Study-level points and caveats: Later post-transplant blood repertoires were often dominated by donor CD8+ memory clones. Skin or GI-infiltrating T cells shared few TRB sequences with blood. TRB clonality was highly associated with recipient CMV seropositivity and reactivation.

The table came from immunoSEQ multiplex PCR; TCRdb's copy has only in-frame clones and leaves some out. The profile shows around 18,000 clones, roughly 73% of them singletons. As regards this clone: Antigen unknown.

Busulfan-fludarabine conditioning, marrow transplant, and cyclophosphamide on days +3 and +4 were administered. The receptor was derived from a female patient aged 40 to 50 who received an allogeneic stem cell transplant from a related donor, was CMV-positive, and had no GVHD. Part of the T cells may come from the graft donor. The sequencing here drew on CD8+ T cells sorted from PBMCs, taken 1,900 to 2,000 days after a stem cell transplant with posttransplant cyclophosphamide.

The CDR3 loop is CASATTGEIYEQYF. The DNA of the CDR3 is TGTGCCAGTGCAACGACAGGGGAAATTTACGAGCAGTACTTC. The J gene is TRBJ2-7, the V gene TRBV19; TRBD1 matches 8 bases. Germline trimming cut 8 bases from V and 4 bases from J; bases unmatched to any gene: 10. The CDR3 runs 14 residues. CDR1 is LNHDA and CDR2 is SQIVND in the germline V gene (reference sequence). The entire variable domain, with the rest obtained from reference TRBV19 and TRBJ2-7, is as follows: DGGITQSPKYLFRKEGQNVTLSCEQNLNHDAMYWYRQDPGQGLRLIYYSQIVNDFQKGDIAEGYSVSREKKESFPLTVTSAQKNPTAFYLCASATTGEIYEQYFGPGTRLTVT.